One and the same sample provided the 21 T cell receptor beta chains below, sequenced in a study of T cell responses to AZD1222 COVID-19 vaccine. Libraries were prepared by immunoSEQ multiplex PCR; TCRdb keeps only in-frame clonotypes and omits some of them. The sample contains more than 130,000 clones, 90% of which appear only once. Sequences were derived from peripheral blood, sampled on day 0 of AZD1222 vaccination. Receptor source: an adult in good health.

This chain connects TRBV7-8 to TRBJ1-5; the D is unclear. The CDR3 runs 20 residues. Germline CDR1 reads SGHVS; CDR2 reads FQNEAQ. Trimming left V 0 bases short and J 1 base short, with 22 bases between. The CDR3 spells CASSLARLGIGRESNQPQHF. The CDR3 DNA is TGTGCCAGCAGCTTAGCGCGTCTCGGTATAGGGAGGGAAAGCAATCAGCCCCAGCATTTT.

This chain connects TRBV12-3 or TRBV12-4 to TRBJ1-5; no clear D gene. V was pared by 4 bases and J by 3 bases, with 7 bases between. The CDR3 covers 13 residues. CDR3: CASSSGNNQPQHF. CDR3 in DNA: TGTGCCAGCAGTTCGGGGAACAATCAGCCCCAGCATTTT.

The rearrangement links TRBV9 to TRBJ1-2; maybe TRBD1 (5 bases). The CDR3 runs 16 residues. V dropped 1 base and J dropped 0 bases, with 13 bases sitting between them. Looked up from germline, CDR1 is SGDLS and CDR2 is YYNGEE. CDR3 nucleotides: TGTGCCAGCAGCGTAAGAGGGGCGGCCACTAACTATGGCTACACCTTC. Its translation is CASSVRGAATNYGYTF.

CDR3 nucleotides: TGTGCCAGCAGGGCCGACAGGGGGGGGAATTCACCCCTCCACTTT. Amino acid sequence: CASRADRGGNSPLHF. The V gene is TRBV6-5, the J gene TRBJ1-6, with TRBD1 identical over 9 bases. The CDR3 totals 15 residues. CDR1 is MNHEY and CDR2 is SVGAGI in the germline V gene. The ends lost 6 bases at V and 7 bases at J; junction bases unmatched: 7.

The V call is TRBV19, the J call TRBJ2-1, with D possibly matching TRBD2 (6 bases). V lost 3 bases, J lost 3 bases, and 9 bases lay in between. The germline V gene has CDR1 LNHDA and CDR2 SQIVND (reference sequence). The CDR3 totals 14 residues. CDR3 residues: CASSMRGFYNEQFF. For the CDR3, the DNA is TGTGCCAGTAGTATGCGGGGATTCTACAATGAGCAGTTCTTC.

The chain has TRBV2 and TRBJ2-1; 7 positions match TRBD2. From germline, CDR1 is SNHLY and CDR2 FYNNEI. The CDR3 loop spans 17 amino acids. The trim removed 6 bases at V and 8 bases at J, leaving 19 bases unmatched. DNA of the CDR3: TGTGCCAGCAGACAGTCTAGATGGGGGAGGGTTCCCCATGAGCAGTTCTTC. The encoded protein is CASRQSRWGRVPHEQFF.

The CDR3 sequence is CASSVANPGVTDTQYF. DNA for the CDR3: TGTGCCAGCAGCGTAGCAAACCCCGGGGTGACAGATACGCAGTATTTT. The chain uses TRBV9 and TRBJ2-3; D possibly corresponds to TRBD2 (5 bases). V dropped 0 bases and J dropped 3 bases, with 14 bases sitting between them. The CDR3 has 16 residues. The germline CDR1 and CDR2 sequences are SGDLS and YYNGEE. Complete variable domain (other parts from reference TRBV9 and TRBJ2-3): DSGVTQTPKHLITATGQRVTLRCSPRSGDLSVYWYQQSLDQGLQFLIQYYNGEERAKGNILERFSAQQFPDLHSELNLSSLELGDSALYFCASSVANPGVTDTQYFGPGTRLTVL.

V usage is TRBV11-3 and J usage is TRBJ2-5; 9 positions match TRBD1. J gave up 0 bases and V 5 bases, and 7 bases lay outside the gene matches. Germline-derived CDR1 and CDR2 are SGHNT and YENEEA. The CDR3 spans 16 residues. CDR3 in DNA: TGTGCCAGCAGCCGTTGGTGGGACAGGGACCAAGAGACCCAGTACTTC. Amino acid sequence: CASSRWWDRDQETQYF.

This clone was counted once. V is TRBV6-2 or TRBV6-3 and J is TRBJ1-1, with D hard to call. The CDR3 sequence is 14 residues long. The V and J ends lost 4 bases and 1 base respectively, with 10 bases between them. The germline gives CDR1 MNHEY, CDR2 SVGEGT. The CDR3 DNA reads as TGTGCCAGCAGTTTTAAGGTGGCGAACACTGAAGCTTTCTTT. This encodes CASSFKVANTEAFF.

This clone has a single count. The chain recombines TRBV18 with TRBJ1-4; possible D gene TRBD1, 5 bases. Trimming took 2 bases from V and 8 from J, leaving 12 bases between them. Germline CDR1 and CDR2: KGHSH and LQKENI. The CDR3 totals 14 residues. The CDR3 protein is CASSPYGGREKLFF. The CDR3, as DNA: TGTGCCAGCTCACCATATGGGGGACGGGAAAAACTGTTTTTT.

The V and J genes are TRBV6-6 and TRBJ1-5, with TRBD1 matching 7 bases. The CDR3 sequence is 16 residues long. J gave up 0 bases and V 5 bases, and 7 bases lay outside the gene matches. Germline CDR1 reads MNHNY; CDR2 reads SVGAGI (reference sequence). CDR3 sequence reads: CASSRTGANSNQPQHF. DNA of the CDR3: TGTGCCAGCAGTCGAACAGGGGCTAATAGCAATCAGCCCCAGCATTTT.

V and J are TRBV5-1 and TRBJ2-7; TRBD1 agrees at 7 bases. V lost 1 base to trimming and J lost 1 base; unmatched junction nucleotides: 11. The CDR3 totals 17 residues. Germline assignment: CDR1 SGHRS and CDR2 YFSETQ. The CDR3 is CASSLNPKQGQSYEQYF. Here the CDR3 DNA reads TGCGCCAGCAGCTTGAATCCGAAACAGGGGCAATCCTACGAGCAGTACTTC.

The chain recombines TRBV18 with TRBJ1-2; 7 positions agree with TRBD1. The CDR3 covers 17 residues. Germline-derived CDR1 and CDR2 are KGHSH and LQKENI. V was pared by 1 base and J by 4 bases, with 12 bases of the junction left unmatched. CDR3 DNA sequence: TGTGCCAGCTCACCACTACCCCCCGCGGCAGGGGGCTATGGCTACACCTTC. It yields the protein CASSPLPPAAGGYGYTF. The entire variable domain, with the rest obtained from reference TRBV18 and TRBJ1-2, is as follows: NAGVMQNPRHLVRRRGQEARLRCSPMKGHSHVYWYRQLPEEGLKFMVYLQKENIIDESGMPKERFSAEFPKEGPSILRIQQVVRGDSAAYFCASSPLPPAAGGYGYTFGSGTRLTVV.

CDR3 in amino acids: CSAGTNEQYF. CDR3 DNA sequence: TGCAGTGCTGGGACAAACGAGCAGTACTTC. The chain combines TRBV20-1 with TRBJ2-7, with D possibly being TRBD1 (6 bases). Trimming left V 5 bases short and J 5 bases short, with 7 bases between. From germline, CDR1 is DFQATT and CDR2 SNEGSKA (reference sequence). The CDR3 is 10 amino acids.

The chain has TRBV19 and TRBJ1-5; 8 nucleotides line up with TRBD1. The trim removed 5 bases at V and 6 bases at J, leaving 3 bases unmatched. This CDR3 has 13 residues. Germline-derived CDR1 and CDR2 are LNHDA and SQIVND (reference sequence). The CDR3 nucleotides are TGTGCCAGTAGTCGGACAGGGAGTCAGCCCCAGCATTTT. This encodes CASSRTGSQPQHF.

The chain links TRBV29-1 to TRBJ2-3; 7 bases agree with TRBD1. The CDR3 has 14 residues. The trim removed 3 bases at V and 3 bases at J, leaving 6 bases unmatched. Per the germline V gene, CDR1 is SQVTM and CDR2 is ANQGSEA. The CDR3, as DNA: TGCAGCGTTGATACAGGGGTGGGTACAGATACGCAGTATTTT. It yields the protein CSVDTGVGTDTQYF.

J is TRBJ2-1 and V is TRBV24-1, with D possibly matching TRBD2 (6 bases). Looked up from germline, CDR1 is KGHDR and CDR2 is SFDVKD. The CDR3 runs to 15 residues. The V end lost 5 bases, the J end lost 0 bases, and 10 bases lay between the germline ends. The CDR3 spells CATSVAGSSYNEQFF. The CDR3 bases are TGTGCCACCAGTGTCGCGGGAAGCTCCTACAATGAGCAGTTCTTC.

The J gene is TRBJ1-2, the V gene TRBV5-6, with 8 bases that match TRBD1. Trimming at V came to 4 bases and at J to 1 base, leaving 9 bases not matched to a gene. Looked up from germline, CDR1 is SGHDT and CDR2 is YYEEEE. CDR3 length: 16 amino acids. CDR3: CASSRGQAHFNYGYTF. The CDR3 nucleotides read TGTGCCAGCAGCCGGGGACAGGCTCACTTTAACTATGGCTACACCTTC.

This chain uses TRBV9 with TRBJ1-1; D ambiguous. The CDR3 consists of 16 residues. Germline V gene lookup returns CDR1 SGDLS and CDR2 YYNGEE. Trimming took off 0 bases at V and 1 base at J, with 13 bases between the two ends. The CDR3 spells CASSVGGPGANTEAFF. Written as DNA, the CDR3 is TGTGCCAGCAGCGTAGGAGGCCCGGGAGCGAACACTGAAGCTTTCTTT.

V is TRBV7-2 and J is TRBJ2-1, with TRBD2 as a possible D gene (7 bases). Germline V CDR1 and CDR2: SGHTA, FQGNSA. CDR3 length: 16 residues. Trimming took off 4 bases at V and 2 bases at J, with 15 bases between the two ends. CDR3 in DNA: TGTGCCAGCAGCTCTCGGGGGGCCCAACCCTACAATGAGCAGTTCTTC. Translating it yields CASSSRGAQPYNEQFF.

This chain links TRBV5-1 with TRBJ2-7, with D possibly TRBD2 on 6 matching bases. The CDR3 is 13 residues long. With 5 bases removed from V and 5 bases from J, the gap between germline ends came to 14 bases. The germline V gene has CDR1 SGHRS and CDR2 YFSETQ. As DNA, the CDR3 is TGCGCCAGCAGAGCGGGCCTCCCCAACGAGCAGTACTTC. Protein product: CASRAGLPNEQYF.